This T cell receptor (beta chain) was obtained from a study of blood T cell repertoires in COVID-19. Study background: The United States, Italy and Spain provided the acute and convalescent COVID-19 samples.

There are 15 residues in the CDR3. The V gene end was trimmed by 5 bases and the J gene end by 6 bases; junction bases not matched to a gene: 10. Germline-derived CDR1 and CDR2 are LNHNV and YYDKDF (reference sequence). This clone was seen only once. The protocol was immunoSEQ multiplex PCR, while the TCRdb copy is restricted to in-frame clones and leaves out a portion. This sample has about 100,000 clones, with around 88% found just once. The sequenced material came from peripheral blood. The rearrangement links TRBV15 to TRBJ1-1; TRBD1 agrees at 9 bases. The TCR originated in a human donor in a cohort sampled during active COVID-19. CDR3 residues: CATSARDREGAEAFF. The CDR3 nucleotides read TGTGCCACCAGCGCCCGGGACAGGGAGGGGGCTGAAGCTTTCTTT.